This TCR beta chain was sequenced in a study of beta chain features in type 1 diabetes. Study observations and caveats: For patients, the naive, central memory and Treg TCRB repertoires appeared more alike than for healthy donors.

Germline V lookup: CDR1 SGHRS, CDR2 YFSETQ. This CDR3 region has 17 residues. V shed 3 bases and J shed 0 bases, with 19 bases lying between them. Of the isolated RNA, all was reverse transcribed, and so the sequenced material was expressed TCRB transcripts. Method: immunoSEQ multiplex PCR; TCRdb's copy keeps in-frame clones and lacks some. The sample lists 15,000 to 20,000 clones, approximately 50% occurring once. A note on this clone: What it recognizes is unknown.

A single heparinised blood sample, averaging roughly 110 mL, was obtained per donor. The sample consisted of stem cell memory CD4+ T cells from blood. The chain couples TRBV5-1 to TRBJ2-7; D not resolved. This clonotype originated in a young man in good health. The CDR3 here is CASSWVELTISSYEQYF. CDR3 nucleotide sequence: TGCGCCAGCAGCTGGGTAGAGTTGACAATTAGCTCCTACGAGCAGTACTTC.